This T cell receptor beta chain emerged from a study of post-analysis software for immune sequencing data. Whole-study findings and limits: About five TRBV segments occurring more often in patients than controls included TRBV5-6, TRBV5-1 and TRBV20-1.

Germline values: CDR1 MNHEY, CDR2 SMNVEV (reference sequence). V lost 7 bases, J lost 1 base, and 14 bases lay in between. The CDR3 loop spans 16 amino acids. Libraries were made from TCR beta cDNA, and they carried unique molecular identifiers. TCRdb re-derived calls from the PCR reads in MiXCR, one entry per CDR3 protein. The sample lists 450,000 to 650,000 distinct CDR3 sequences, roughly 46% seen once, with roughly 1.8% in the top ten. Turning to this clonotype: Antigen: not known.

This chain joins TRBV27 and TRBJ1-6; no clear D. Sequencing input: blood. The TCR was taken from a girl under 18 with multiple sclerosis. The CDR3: CASNSIWGSYNSPLHF. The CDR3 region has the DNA TGTGCCAGCAACTCTATTTGGGGATCCTATAATTCACCCCTCCACTTT.